The 11 T cell receptor beta chains below come from one sample, sequenced in a study of blood T cell repertoires in COVID-19. Profiling relied on immunoSEQ multiplex PCR, and the TCRdb table lists in-frame clones only, not all of them. The table records 25,000 to 30,000 clones, about 94% of them present only once. The sample consisted of peripheral blood. These receptors were collected from a human donor with active COVID-19. The donor label of this sample is uncertain.

The chain employs TRBV15 and TRBJ1-2, with D perhaps TRBD1 (5 bases). Germline loops: CDR1 LNHNV, CDR2 YYDKDF (reference sequence). The CDR3 covers 17 residues. Deletions cut 3 bases from V and 0 bases from J, with 17 bases between. CDR3 sequence: CATSRSGGTIANYGYTF. The CDR3 DNA follows: TGTGCCACCAGCAGGTCAGGAGGGACGATAGCTAACTATGGCTACACCTTC.

The genes are TRBV9 and TRBJ2-1; perhaps TRBD2 as D (6 bases). The CDR3 runs 17 residues. Trimming removed 2 bases at V and 2 bases at J, with 17 bases between. Germline assignment: CDR1 SGDLS and CDR2 YYNGEE. The CDR3 DNA follows: TGTGCCAGCAGCGTTCTCTCGGGACTTAATACCTACAATGAGCAGTTCTTC. It specifies CASSVLSGLNTYNEQFF.

The rearrangement joins TRBV19 to TRBJ2-7; 9 bases agree with TRBD1. The CDR3 length is 15 residues. From germline, CDR1 is LNHDA and CDR2 SQIVND (reference sequence). The junction had 8 bases not matched to a gene; V was cut back by 3 bases and J by 5 bases. The CDR3 is CASSMGTGTLNEQYF. The CDR3 DNA follows: TGTGCCAGTAGTATGGGGACAGGGACCCTAAACGAGCAGTACTTC.

The chain joins TRBV4-1 to TRBJ2-3, with TRBD1 identical over 8 bases. Germline loops: CDR1 MGHRA, CDR2 YSYEKL. V lost 3 bases to trimming and J lost 6 bases; unmatched junction nucleotides: 14. The length of the CDR3 is 17 residues. CDR3 sequence reads: CASSQDRGAGGMDTQYF. CDR3 coding DNA: TGCGCCAGCAGCCAGGACCGAGGGGCAGGGGGCATGGATACGCAGTATTTT.

The chain uses TRBV5-6 and TRBJ1-5; 8 bases line up with TRBD1. The CDR3 loop spans 15 amino acids. Germline V gives CDR1 SGHDT, CDR2 YYEEEE. V was clipped by 4 bases and J by 5 bases; unmatched bases: 8. Written as DNA, the CDR3 is TGTGCCAGCAGCGCGCGGACAGGGACGGATCAGCCCCAGCATTTT. Residues: CASSARTGTDQPQHF. Looking up the rest from reference TRBV5-6 and TRBJ1-5 gives the full variable domain: DAGVTQSPTHLIKTRGQQVTLRCSPKSGHDTVSWYQQALGQGPQFIFQYYEEEERQRGNFPDRFSGHQFPNYSSELNVNALLLGDSALYLCASSARTGTDQPQHFGDGTRLSIL.

The chain employs TRBV12-3 or TRBV12-4 and TRBJ1-2, with 9 bases aligning to TRBD1. The CDR3 contains 13 residues. J lost 5 bases, V lost 3 bases, and 1 base had no gene match. This CDR3 reads CASSFGTGYGYTF. CDR3 coding DNA: TGTGCCAGCAGTTTTGGGACAGGGTATGGCTACACCTTC.

This chain links TRBV11-2 with TRBJ1-2; no firm D call. The germline V and J ends were trimmed by 0 bases and 2 bases, with 10 bases remaining between them. The V gene's germline CDR1 is SGHAT and CDR2 FQNNGV. The CDR3 contains 15 residues. CDR3 nucleotides: TGTGCCAGCAGCTTAGAGAGTACGGGAAACTATGGCTACACCTTC. This codes for CASSLESTGNYGYTF.

The sample holds one count of this clone. The chain carries TRBV6-2 or TRBV6-3 and TRBJ2-7; D call uncertain. Trimming removed 4 bases from V and 3 bases from J, with 7 bases in between. The CDR3 has 12 amino acids. Germline lookup yields CDR1 MNHEY and CDR2 SVGEGT. The CDR3 spells CASSFLRYEQYF. As DNA, the CDR3 is TGTGCCAGCAGTTTCCTCCGCTACGAGCAGTACTTC.

The sample holds a few counts of this clone. The rearrangement joins TRBV19 to TRBJ1-5; TRBD1 matches at 9 bases. V gave up 7 bases and J gave up 7 bases; unmatched junction bases: 11. This CDR3 spans 15 amino acids. Germline lookup yields CDR1 LNHDA and CDR2 SQIVND (reference sequence). CDR3: CASKQDRGVWQPQHF. The DNA for the CDR3 is TGTGCCAGTAAGCAAGACAGGGGGGTTTGGCAGCCCCAGCATTTT. Full variable domain (outside the CDR3, taken from reference TRBV19 and TRBJ1-5): DGGITQSPKYLFRKEGQNVTLSCEQNLNHDAMYWYRQDPGQGLRLIYYSQIVNDFQKGDIAEGYSVSREKKESFPLTVTSAQKNPTAFYLCASKQDRGVWQPQHFGDGTRLSIL.

This clone was observed a single time. J is TRBJ1-6 and V is TRBV4-3; the D gene is possibly TRBD1 (5 bases). CDR1 is LGHNA and CDR2 is YSLEER in the germline V gene. The V end was cut by 1 base, the J end by 7 bases, with 8 bases between. This CDR3 is built from 14 residues. In nucleotides, the CDR3 is TGCGCCAGCAGCCAAGGCGACAGAAATTCACCCCTCCACTTT. Translating it yields CASSQGDRNSPLHF.

This sequence joins TRBV24-1 and TRBJ2-7, with 10 bases identical to TRBD1. Unmatched junction bases numbered 7, after V lost 5 bases and J lost 4 bases. Germline-derived CDR1 and CDR2 are KGHDR and SFDVKD. This CDR3 region has 15 residues. CDR3 DNA sequence: TGTGCCACCAGTGCTCCCGGGACAGGGGAATACGAGCAGTACTTC. Protein product: CATSAPGTGEYEQYF.